This passage covers 8 T cell receptor beta chains from one sample sequenced in a study of CD8+CD57+ T cells in acquired aplastic anemia. Genomic DNA served as template for TCR beta VDJ and CDR3 profiling. TCRdb used MiXCR to reprocess the reads, holding one entry per CDR3 protein. Among fewer than 150,000 distinct CDR3 sequences listed, about 46% were seen once. Sequencing was performed on sorted CD4+, CD8+, or CD8+CD57+ T cells (not recorded which) from PBMCs. The receptor source for this set is a human donor in good health, serving as a control.

The sample holds a few counts of this clonotype. The V and J genes are TRBV7-3 and TRBJ2-3; D is uncertain. CDR1 and CDR2 from the germline V gene are SGHTA and FQGTGA. V was trimmed by 5 bases and J by 0 bases, leaving 9 bases between them. There are 14 residues in the CDR3. CDR3 in amino acids: CASSITGSTDTQYF. DNA of the CDR3: TGTGCCAGCAGCATCACCGGGAGCACAGATACGCAGTATTTT.

At least ten counts were recorded for this clonotype. The J gene is TRBJ1-5, the V gene TRBV12-3 or TRBV12-4; D gene unclear. The CDR3 is 13 amino acids. Between the trimmed V and J ends, which lost 3 bases and 7 bases, there was a span of 10 bases. The CDR3 protein is CASSFGEYQPQHF. As DNA, the CDR3 is TGTGCCAGCAGTTTTGGGGAGTACCAGCCCCAGCATTTT.

This clonotype was seen only a few times. A read error is possible here, since a much larger clone lies one base away. The V and J genes are TRBV20-1 and TRBJ2-1; TRBD2 aligns across 7 bases. Looked up from germline, CDR1 is DFQATT and CDR2 is SNEGSKA (reference sequence). The CDR3 is made up of 13 amino acids. V trimming: 4 bases; J trimming: 6 bases; junction bases outside the gene matches: 6. The DNA for the CDR3 is TGCAGTGCTAAGCGGGGTGCATGCAATGAGCAGTTCTTC. This gives the protein CSAKRGACNEQFF.

The chain has TRBV24-1 and TRBJ2-3; TRBD2 agrees at 7 bases. CDR1 and CDR2 from the germline V gene are KGHDR and SFDVKD. Unmatched junction bases numbered 16, after V lost 9 bases and J lost 11 bases. The length of the CDR3 is 14 residues. This chain's CDR3 is CATGTGGRSNEQYF. The DNA of the CDR3 is TGTGCCACCGGGACGGGGGGTAGGTCCAATGAGCAGTATTTT.

This clonotype was detected once. The rearrangement uses TRBV6-5 and TRBJ1-2; TRBD1 matches at 9 bases. This CDR3 has 14 residues. The J segment lost 10 bases and the V segment lost 2 bases, leaving 8 bases of the junction unmatched. Germline V gene data show CDR1 as MNHEY and CDR2 as SVGAGI. The CDR3 protein is CASSYGLGQGVYTF. The CDR3 DNA follows: TGTGCCAGCAGTTACGGGTTGGGACAGGGCGTCTACACCTTC.

The J gene is TRBJ2-7, the V gene TRBV10-3, with a tentative D call TRBD1 (6 bases). Germline V gene lookup returns CDR1 ENHRY and CDR2 SYGVKD. This CDR3 is built from 11 residues. V was pared by 6 bases and J by 3 bases, with 6 bases between. The CDR3 here is CAIRQGYEQYF. For the CDR3, the DNA is TGTGCCATCAGACAGGGCTACGAGCAGTACTTC.

The CDR3 region has the DNA TGTGCCACCAGCAGAGCCGGCAGGGAGTATGAAAAACTGTTTTTT. As protein: CATSRAGREYEKLFF. J is TRBJ1-4 and V is TRBV15, with a weak D call TRBD1 (5 bases). The CDR3 has 15 residues. Germline V gene lookup returns CDR1 LNHNV and CDR2 YYDKDF (reference sequence). With 1 base removed from V and 6 bases from J, the gap between germline ends came to 12 bases. The complete variable domain, with remaining parts taken from reference TRBV15 and TRBJ1-4, reads DAMVIQNPRYQVTQFGKPVTLSCSQTLNHNVMYWYQQKSSQAPKLLFHYYDKDFNNEADTPDNFQSRRPNTSFCFLDIRSPGLGDTAMYLCATSRAGREYEKLFFGSGTQLSVL.

The table lists this clonotype with many counts. The CDR3 region has the DNA TGCAGTGCTAGTGAGAACAGGGTGAACACTGAAGCTTTCTTT. This sequence encodes CSASENRVNTEAFF. The J gene is TRBJ1-1, the V gene TRBV20-1, with D possibly matching TRBD1 (6 bases). The germline V gene has CDR1 DFQATT and CDR2 SNEGSKA (reference sequence). The CDR3 contains 14 residues. V lost 3 bases to trimming and J lost 0 bases, with 11 bases between them.